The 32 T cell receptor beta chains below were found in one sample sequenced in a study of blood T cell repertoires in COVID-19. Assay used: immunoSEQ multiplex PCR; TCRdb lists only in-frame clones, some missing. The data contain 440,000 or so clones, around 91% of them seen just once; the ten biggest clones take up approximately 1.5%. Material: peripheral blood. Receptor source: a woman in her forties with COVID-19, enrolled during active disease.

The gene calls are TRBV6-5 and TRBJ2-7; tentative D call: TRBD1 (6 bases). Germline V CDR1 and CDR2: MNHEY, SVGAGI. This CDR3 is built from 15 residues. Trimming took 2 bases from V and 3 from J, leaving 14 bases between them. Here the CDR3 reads CASSYLPGDYYEQYF. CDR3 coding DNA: TGTGCCAGCAGTTACCTCCCAGGGGATTACTACGAGCAGTACTTC.

The CDR3 DNA reads TGCGCCAGCAGCTTGGTTCCGGACACGTTCTACGAGCAGTACTTC. This encodes CASSLVPDTFYEQYF. This chain joins TRBV5-1 and TRBJ2-7, with D tentatively TRBD1 (5 bases). Germline V gene sequence: CDR1 SGHRS, CDR2 YFSETQ. This CDR3 is built from 15 residues. V lost 0 bases, J lost 3 bases, and 13 bases lay in between.

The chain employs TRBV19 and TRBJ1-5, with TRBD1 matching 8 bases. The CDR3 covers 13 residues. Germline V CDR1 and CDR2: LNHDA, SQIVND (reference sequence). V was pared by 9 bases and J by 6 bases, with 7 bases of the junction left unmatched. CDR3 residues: CASSPGGSQPQHF. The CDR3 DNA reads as TGTGCCAGCAGCCCAGGGGGCAGTCAGCCCCAGCATTTT.

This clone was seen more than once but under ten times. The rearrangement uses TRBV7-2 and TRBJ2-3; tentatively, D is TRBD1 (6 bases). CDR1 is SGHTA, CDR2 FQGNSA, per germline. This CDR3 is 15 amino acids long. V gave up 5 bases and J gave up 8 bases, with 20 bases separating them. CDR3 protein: CASSPAPQGSGTQYF. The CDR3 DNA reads TGTGCCAGCAGCCCTGCGCCCCAGGGGTCAGGTACGCAGTATTTT. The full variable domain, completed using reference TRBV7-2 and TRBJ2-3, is GAGVSQSPSNKVTEKGKDVELRCDPISGHTALYWYRQSLGQGLEFLIYFQGNSAPDKSGLPSDRFSAERTGGSVSTLTIQRTQQEDSAVYLCASSPAPQGSGTQYFGPGTRLTVL.

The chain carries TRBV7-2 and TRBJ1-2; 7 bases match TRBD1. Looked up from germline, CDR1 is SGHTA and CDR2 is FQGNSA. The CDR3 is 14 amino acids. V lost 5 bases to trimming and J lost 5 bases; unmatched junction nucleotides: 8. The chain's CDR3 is CASSTGAERYGYTF. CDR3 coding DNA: TGTGCCAGCAGCACAGGGGCCGAGAGGTATGGCTACACCTTC.

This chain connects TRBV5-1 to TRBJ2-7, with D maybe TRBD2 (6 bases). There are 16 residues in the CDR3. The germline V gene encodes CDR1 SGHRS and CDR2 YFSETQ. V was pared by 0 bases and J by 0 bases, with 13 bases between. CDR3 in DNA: TGCGCCAGCAGCTTGGTGGTGGGGGGAAACTCCTACGAGCAGTACTTC. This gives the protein CASSLVVGGNSYEQYF.

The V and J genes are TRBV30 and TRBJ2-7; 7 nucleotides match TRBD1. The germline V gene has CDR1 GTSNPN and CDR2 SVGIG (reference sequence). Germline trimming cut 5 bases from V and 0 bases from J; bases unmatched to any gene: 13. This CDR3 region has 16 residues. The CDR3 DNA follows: TGTGCCTGGTACCACAAGGGACAGCGGAGCTCCTACGAGCAGTACTTC. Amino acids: CAWYHKGQRSSYEQYF.

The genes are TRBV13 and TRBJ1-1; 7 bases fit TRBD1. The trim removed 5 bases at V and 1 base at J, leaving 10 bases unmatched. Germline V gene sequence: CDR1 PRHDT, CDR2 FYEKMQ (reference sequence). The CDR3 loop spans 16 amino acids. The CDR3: CASSPHHRGGNTEAFF. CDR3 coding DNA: TGTGCCAGCAGCCCTCATCACAGGGGAGGGAACACTGAAGCTTTCTTT. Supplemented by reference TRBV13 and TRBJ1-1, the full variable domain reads AAGVIQSPRHLIKEKRETATLKCYPIPRHDTVYWYQQGPGQDPQFLISFYEKMQSDKGSIPDRFSAQQFSDYHSELNMSSLELGDSALYFCASSPHHRGGNTEAFFGQGTRLTVV.

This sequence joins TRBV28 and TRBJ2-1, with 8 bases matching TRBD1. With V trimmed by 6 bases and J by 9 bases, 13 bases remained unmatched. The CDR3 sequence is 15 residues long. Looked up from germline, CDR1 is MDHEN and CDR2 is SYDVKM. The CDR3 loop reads CASSPGTGGSGEQFF. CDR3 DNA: TGTGCCAGCAGCCCCGGGACAGGAGGAAGTGGTGAGCAGTTCTTC.

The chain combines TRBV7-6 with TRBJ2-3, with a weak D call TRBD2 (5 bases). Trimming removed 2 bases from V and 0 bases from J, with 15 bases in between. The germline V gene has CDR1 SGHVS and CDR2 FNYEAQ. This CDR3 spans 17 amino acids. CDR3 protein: CASSLSGGTPSTDTQYF. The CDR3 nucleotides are TGTGCCAGCAGCTTAAGTGGAGGAACGCCTAGCACAGATACGCAGTATTTT.

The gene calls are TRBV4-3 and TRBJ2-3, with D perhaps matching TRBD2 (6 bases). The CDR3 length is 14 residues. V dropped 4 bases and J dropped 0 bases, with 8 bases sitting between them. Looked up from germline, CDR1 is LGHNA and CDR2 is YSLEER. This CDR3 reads CASSPSASTDTQYF. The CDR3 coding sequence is TGCGCCAGCAGCCCTAGCGCCAGCACAGATACGCAGTATTTT.

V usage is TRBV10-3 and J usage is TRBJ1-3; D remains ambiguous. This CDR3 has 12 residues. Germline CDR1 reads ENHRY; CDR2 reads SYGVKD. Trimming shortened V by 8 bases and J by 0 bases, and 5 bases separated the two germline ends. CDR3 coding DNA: TGTGCCATCCATCACTCTGGAAACACCATATATTTT. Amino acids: CAIHHSGNTIYF.

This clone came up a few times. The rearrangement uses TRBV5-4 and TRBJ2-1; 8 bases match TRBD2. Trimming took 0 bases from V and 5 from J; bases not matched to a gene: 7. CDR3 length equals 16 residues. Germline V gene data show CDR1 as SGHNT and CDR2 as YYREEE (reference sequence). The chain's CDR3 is CASSLALTSENNEQFF. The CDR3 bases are TGTGCCAGCAGCTTGGCTCTGACTAGCGAGAACAATGAGCAGTTCTTC.

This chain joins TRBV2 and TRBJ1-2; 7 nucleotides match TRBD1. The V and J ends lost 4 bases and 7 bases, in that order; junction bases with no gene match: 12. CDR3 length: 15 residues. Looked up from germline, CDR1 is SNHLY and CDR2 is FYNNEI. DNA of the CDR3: TGTGCCAGCAGTGGGTCGACAGGGTTAAAGATTGGCTACACCTTC. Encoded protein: CASSGSTGLKIGYTF.

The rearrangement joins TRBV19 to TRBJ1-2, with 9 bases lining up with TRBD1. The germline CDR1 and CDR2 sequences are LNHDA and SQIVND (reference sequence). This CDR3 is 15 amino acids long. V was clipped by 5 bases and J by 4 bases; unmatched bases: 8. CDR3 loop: CASSDRTGVGYGYTF. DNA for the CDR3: TGTGCCAGTAGTGATCGGACAGGGGTAGGCTATGGCTACACCTTC.

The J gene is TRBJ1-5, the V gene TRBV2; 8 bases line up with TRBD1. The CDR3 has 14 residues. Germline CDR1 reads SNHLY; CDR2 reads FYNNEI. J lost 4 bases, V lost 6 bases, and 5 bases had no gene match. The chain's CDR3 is CASRDTGGNQPQHF. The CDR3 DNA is TGTGCCAGCAGGGATACAGGGGGAAATCAGCCCCAGCATTTT.

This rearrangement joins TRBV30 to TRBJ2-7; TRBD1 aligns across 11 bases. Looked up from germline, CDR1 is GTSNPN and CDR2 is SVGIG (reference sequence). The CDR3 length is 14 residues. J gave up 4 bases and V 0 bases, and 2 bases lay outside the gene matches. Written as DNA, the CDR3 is TGTGCCTGGAGTGTAGGGACAGGGGGGTACGAGCAGTACTTC. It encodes CAWSVGTGGYEQYF.

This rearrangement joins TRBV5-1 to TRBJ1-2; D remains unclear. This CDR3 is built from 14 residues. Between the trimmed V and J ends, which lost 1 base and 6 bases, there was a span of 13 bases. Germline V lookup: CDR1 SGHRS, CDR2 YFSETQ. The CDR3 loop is CASSLFSEEHGYTF. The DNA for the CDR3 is TGCGCCAGCAGCTTGTTCAGCGAGGAACATGGCTACACCTTC.

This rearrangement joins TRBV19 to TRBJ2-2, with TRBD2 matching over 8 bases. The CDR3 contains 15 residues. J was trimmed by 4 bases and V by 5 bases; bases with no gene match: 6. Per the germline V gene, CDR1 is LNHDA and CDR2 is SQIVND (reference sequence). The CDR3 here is CASSRGGRVTGELFF. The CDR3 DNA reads TGTGCCAGTAGTCGCGGGGGGCGGGTCACCGGGGAGCTGTTTTTT.

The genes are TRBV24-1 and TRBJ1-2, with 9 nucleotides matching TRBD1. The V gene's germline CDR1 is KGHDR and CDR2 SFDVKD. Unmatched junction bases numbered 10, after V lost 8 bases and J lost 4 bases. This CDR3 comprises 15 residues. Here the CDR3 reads CATNVYRGRAYGYTF. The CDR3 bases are TGTGCCACCAACGTTTACAGGGGGCGCGCCTATGGCTACACCTTC.

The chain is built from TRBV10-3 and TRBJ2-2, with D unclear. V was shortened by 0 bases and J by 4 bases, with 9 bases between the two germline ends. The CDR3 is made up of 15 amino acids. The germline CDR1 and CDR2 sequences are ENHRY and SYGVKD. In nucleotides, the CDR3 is TGTGCCATCAGTGAGTCGATCACACGCACCGGGGAGCTGTTTTTT. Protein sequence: CAISESITRTGELFF.

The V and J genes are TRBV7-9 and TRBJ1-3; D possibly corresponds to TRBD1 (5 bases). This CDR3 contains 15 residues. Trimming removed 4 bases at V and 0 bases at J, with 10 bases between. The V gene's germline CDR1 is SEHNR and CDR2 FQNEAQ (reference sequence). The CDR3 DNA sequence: TGTGCCAGCAGCTCACAGGTTCGCTCTGGAAACACCATATATTTT. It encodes CASSSQVRSGNTIYF.

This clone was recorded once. The CDR3 bases are TGTGCCACCTTGACAAACTATGGCTACACCTTC. It encodes CATLTNYGYTF. The V gene is TRBV19, the J gene TRBJ1-2, with D uncertain. The CDR3 runs to 11 residues. The germline gives CDR1 LNHDA, CDR2 SQIVND (reference sequence). V was trimmed by 10 bases and J by 2 bases, leaving 8 bases between them.

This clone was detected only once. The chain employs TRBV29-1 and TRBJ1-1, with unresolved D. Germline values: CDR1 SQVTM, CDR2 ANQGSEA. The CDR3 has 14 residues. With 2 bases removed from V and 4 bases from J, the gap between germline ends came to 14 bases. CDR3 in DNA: TGCAGCGTTGAAAACGTCGGGGTAGGCACTGAAGCTTTCTTT. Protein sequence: CSVENVGVGTEAFF. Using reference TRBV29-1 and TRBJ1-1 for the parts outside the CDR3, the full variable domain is SAVISQKPSRDICQRGTSLTIQCQVDSQVTMMFWYRQQPGQSLTLIATANQGSEATYESGFVIDKFPISRPNLTFSTLTVSNMSPEDSSIYLCSVENVGVGTEAFFGQGTRLTVV.

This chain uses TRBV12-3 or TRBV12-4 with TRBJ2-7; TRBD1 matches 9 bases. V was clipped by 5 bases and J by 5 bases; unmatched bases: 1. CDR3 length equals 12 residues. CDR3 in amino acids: CASSGDRDEQYF. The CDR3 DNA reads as TGTGCCAGCAGTGGGGACAGGGACGAGCAGTACTTC.

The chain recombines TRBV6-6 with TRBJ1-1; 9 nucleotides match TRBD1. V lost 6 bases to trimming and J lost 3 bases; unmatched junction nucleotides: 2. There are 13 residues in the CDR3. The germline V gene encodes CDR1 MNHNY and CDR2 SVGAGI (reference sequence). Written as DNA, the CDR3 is TGTGCCAGCAGCCGACAGGGGGACACTGAAGCTTTCTTT. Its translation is CASSRQGDTEAFF.

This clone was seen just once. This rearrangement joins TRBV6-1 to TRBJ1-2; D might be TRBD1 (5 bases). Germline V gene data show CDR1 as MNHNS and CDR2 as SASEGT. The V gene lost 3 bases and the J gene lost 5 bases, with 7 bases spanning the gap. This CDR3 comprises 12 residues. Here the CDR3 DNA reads TGTGCCAGCAGTGAGGCAGGGTATGGCTACACCTTC. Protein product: CASSEAGYGYTF.

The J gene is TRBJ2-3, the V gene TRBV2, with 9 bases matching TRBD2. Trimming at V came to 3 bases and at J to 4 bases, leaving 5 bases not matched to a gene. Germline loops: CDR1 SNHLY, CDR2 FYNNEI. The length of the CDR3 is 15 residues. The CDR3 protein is CASSDGSSGADTQYF. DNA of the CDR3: TGTGCCAGCAGTGATGGGTCTAGCGGGGCAGATACGCAGTATTTT.

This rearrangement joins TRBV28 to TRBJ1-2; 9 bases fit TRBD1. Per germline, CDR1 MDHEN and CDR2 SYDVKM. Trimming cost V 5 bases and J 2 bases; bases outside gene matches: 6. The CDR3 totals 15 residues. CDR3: CASSRGGTGNYGYTF. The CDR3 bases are TGTGCCAGCAGTCGCGGTGGGACAGGGAACTATGGCTACACCTTC.

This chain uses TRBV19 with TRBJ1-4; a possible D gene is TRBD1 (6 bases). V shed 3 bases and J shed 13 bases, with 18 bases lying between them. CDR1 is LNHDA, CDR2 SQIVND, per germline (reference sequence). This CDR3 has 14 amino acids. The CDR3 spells CASSIGGAAFGLFF. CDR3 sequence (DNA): TGTGCCAGTAGTATTGGGGGCGCGGCTTTTGGACTGTTTTTT.

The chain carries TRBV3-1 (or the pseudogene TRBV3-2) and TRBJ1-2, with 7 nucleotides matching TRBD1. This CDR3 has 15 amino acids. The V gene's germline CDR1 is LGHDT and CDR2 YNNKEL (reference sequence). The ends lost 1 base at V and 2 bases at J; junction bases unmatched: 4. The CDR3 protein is CASSQGRGPNYGYTF. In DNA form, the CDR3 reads TGTGCCAGCAGCCAAGGGAGGGGGCCGAACTATGGCTACACCTTC.

CDR3 in DNA: TGCAGCGCCCGTCCAGGGGACACTGAAGCTTTCTTT. Its protein is CSARPGDTEAFF. The genes are TRBV29-1 and TRBJ1-1, with D maybe TRBD1 (6 bases). Germline V lookup: CDR1 SQVTM, CDR2 ANQGSEA. V dropped 7 bases and J dropped 3 bases, with 12 bases sitting between them. This CDR3 spans 12 amino acids. Using reference TRBV29-1 and TRBJ1-1 for the parts outside the CDR3, the full variable domain is SAVISQKPSRDICQRGTSLTIQCQVDSQVTMMFWYRQQPGQSLTLIATANQGSEATYESGFVIDKFPISRPNLTFSTLTVSNMSPEDSSIYLCSARPGDTEAFFGQGTRLTVV.